A single sample is the source of the 21 T cell receptor beta chains below, sequenced in a study of blood T cell repertoires in COVID-19. Clones were sequenced by immunoSEQ multiplex PCR, and TCRdb holds only the in-frame ones, with some missing. Here the sample spans 70,000 to 95,000 clones, more than 70% being singletons. The sequencing sample was made of peripheral blood. The receptors originated from a middle-aged man with acute or convalescent COVID-19.

J is TRBJ2-7 and V is TRBV24-1, with TRBD1 matching over 7 bases. V lost 4 bases and J lost 4; bases outside the gene matches: 3. Germline V gives CDR1 KGHDR, CDR2 SFDVKD. This CDR3 is built from 13 residues. In DNA, the CDR3 is TGTGCCACCAGTGACCACAGGGGATACGAGCAGTACGTC. This encodes CATSDHRGYEQYV.

V is TRBV28 and J is TRBJ1-2, with 8 bases lining up with TRBD1. The trim removed 10 bases at V and 7 bases at J, leaving 11 bases unmatched. Germline CDR1 reads MDHEN; CDR2 reads SYDVKM. CDR3 size: 13 residues. The DNA of the CDR3 is TGTGCCACCTCCGACAGGGGATCACGTGGCTACACCTTC. Its translation is CATSDRGSRGYTF.

The chain has TRBV3-1 (or the pseudogene TRBV3-2) and TRBJ2-3; perhaps TRBD2 as D (7 bases). V lost 1 base and J lost 5, with 16 bases in between. Germline assignment: CDR1 LGHDT and CDR2 YNNKEL (reference sequence). The CDR3 is 16 amino acids. The CDR3 DNA reads TGTGCCAGCAGCCAAGTTAGGGGGGGAGAGAGAGATACGCAGTATTTT. This gives the protein CASSQVRGGERDTQYF.

This clone was recorded only once. This chain connects TRBV7-2 to TRBJ1-1; the match to TRBD1 covers 9 bases. The CDR3 is 18 amino acids. The V segment lost 5 bases and the J segment 0 bases; nucleotides outside the gene matches: 13. Germline V gene data show CDR1 as SGHTA and CDR2 as FQGNSA. CDR3 bases: TGTGCCAGCAGCAGAACAGGGGGCGTCCGGAAGATGAACACTGAAGCTTTCTTT. Its protein product is CASSRTGGVRKMNTEAFF.

The V call is TRBV4-3, the J call TRBJ2-4; TRBD2 might be the D (6 bases). The V end lost 4 bases, the J end lost 8 bases, and 15 bases lay between the germline ends. Germline V lookup: CDR1 LGHNA, CDR2 YSLEER. CDR3 length: 14 amino acids. CDR3 region: CASSPLLATDIQYF. CDR3 DNA: TGCGCCAGCAGCCCCCTGCTAGCGACGGACATTCAGTACTTC.

The chain joins TRBV7-8 to TRBJ2-5, with 11 bases identical to TRBD2. The ends lost 5 bases at V and 5 bases at J; junction bases unmatched: 4. The germline CDR1 and CDR2 sequences are SGHVS and FQNEAQ. This CDR3 region has 14 residues. The CDR3 here is CASSPRTSGETQYF. The CDR3 DNA reads as TGTGCCAGCAGCCCACGGACTAGCGGGGAGACCCAGTACTTC.

This clone showed up just a few times. The V call is TRBV7-2, the J call TRBJ1-4; weak D call: TRBD1 (5 bases). The CDR3 extends over 14 amino acids. From germline, CDR1 is SGHTA and CDR2 FQGNSA. The V and J ends lost 5 bases and 6 bases respectively, with 13 bases between them. The CDR3 is CASSRGTGDEKLFF. The CDR3 DNA follows: TGTGCCAGCAGCCGTGGGACGGGAGATGAAAAACTGTTTTTT.

This chain links TRBV27 with TRBJ1-2; 7 bases are a match to TRBD1. The junction had 3 bases not matched to a gene; V was cut back by 2 bases and J by 6 bases. Germline lookup yields CDR1 MNHEY and CDR2 SMNVEV (reference sequence). This CDR3 has 13 amino acids. CDR3 sequence: CASSLTGENGYTF. CDR3 coding DNA: TGTGCCAGCAGTTTAACAGGGGAGAATGGCTACACCTTC.

In DNA, the CDR3 is TGTGCTAGTGGTTTGGTAATTGGTCAGGGGGATGGCTACACCTTC. Its translation: CASGLVIGQGDGYTF. The J gene is TRBJ1-2, the V gene TRBV12-5; 7 nucleotides agree with TRBD1. Germline trimming cut 0 bases from V and 6 bases from J; bases unmatched to any gene: 7. Germline-derived CDR1 and CDR2 are LGHNT and FRNRAP. The CDR3 contains 15 residues.

The gene calls are TRBV19 and TRBJ1-6, with 7 bases aligning to TRBD1. The junction had 8 bases not matched to a gene; V was cut back by 5 bases and J by 10 bases. The CDR3 loop spans 14 amino acids. The germline CDR1 and CDR2 sequences are LNHDA and SQIVND (reference sequence). The CDR3 loop is CASSPGTDHSPLHF. In nucleotides, the CDR3 is TGTGCCAGTAGTCCCGGGACAGATCACTCACCCCTCCACTTT.

The chain joins TRBV7-2 to TRBJ2-5, with a weak D call TRBD2 (5 bases). The V end lost 5 bases, the J end lost 5 bases, and 18 bases lay between the germline ends. From germline, CDR1 is SGHTA and CDR2 FQGNSA. CDR3 size: 15 residues. The CDR3 coding sequence is TGTGCCAGCAGCCCCGCGTCGGGGTTCGGGGAGACCCAGTACTTC. Protein product: CASSPASGFGETQYF.

In regard to this clone: Other nucleotide sequences from this sample produce the same CDR3. This chain links TRBV7-3 with TRBJ2-5; TRBD1 matches at 10 bases. CDR3 length equals 13 residues. Germline-derived CDR1 and CDR2 are SGHTA and FQGTGA. The trim removed 5 bases at V and 4 bases at J, leaving 1 base unmatched. The CDR3 reads CASSRDRGETQYF. CDR3 bases: TGTGCCAGCAGCCGGGACAGGGGAGAGACCCAGTACTTC.

The chain employs TRBV27 and TRBJ2-3; D gene unclear. CDR1 MNHEY and CDR2 SMNVEV come from the germline V gene (reference sequence). Trimming took off 5 bases at V and 7 bases at J, with 25 bases between the two ends. CDR3 size: 17 residues. The CDR3 region is CASSVQTRESPPHTQYF. CDR3 nucleotide sequence: TGTGCCAGCAGTGTCCAGACTCGAGAATCCCCCCCCCATACGCAGTATTTT.

The chain has TRBV2 and TRBJ2-2; 7 nucleotides agree with TRBD2. The V segment lost 5 bases and the J segment 3 bases; nucleotides outside the gene matches: 9. From germline, CDR1 is SNHLY and CDR2 FYNNEI. The CDR3 totals 16 residues. The CDR3: CASSPGTAGDTGELFF. The CDR3 bases are TGTGCCAGCAGTCCTGGGACTGCGGGGGACACCGGGGAGCTGTTTTTT.

V is TRBV20-1 and J is TRBJ2-3; the match to TRBD2 covers 8 bases. The V gene end was trimmed by 3 bases and the J gene end by 3 bases; junction bases not matched to a gene: 8. Germline-derived CDR1 and CDR2 are DFQATT and SNEGSKA (reference sequence). There are 15 residues in the CDR3. The CDR3 is CSASWPGGVTDTQYF. CDR3 sequence (DNA): TGCAGTGCTAGTTGGCCGGGAGGGGTGACAGATACGCAGTATTTT.

The chain uses TRBV7-6 and TRBJ2-3; 7 nucleotides agree with TRBD1. The germline CDR1 and CDR2 sequences are SGHVS and FNYEAQ. The length of the CDR3 is 15 residues. Trimming cost V 3 bases and J 1 base; bases outside gene matches: 4. The CDR3 sequence: CASSLPTGGTDTQYF. CDR3 bases: TGTGCCAGCAGCTTGCCCACAGGGGGCACAGATACGCAGTATTTT.

The genes are TRBV19 and TRBJ1-3, with TRBD1 identical over 8 bases. This CDR3 contains 16 residues. Germline loops: CDR1 LNHDA, CDR2 SQIVND (reference sequence). V lost 3 bases, J lost 2 bases, and 6 bases stayed unmatched. Here the CDR3 DNA reads TGTGCCAGTAGTATCCAGGGGGCGCAGACTGGAAACACCATATATTTT. Its translation is CASSIQGAQTGNTIYF.

The V call is TRBV5-1, the J call TRBJ2-5; TRBD1 is a possible D gene (5 bases). Between the trimmed V and J ends, which lost 7 bases and 5 bases, there was a span of 18 bases. This CDR3 contains 14 residues. The germline V gene has CDR1 SGHRS and CDR2 YFSETQ. The CDR3 sequence: CASGPVESGETQYF. As DNA, the CDR3 is TGCGCCAGCGGCCCGGTCGAGTCAGGGGAGACCCAGTACTTC. Together with reference TRBV5-1 and TRBJ2-5, the CDR3 gives the full variable domain: KAGVTQTPRYLIKTRGQQVTLSCSPISGHRSVSWYQQTPGQGLQFLFEYFSETQRNKGNFPGRFSGRQFSNSRSEMNVSTLELGDSALYLCASGPVESGETQYFGPGTRLLVL.

The gene calls are TRBV9 and TRBJ1-2; possible D gene TRBD1, 6 bases. The length of the CDR3 is 15 residues. Germline CDR1 reads SGDLS; CDR2 reads YYNGEE. Trimming shortened V by 2 bases and J by 4 bases, and 15 bases separated the two germline ends. The CDR3 reads CASSVGGDPGYGYTF. The CDR3 bases are TGTGCCAGCAGCGTTGGGGGCGACCCTGGCTATGGCTACACCTTC.

This chain uses TRBV5-1 with TRBJ1-3, with D possibly matching TRBD1 (6 bases). The V end was cut by 2 bases, the J end by 0 bases, with 12 bases between. Germline V gives CDR1 SGHRS, CDR2 YFSETQ. CDR3 length: 16 amino acids. The CDR3 DNA sequence: TGCGCCAGCAGCTTAGGACAGCCCGACTCTGGAAACACCATATATTTT. Translation: CASSLGQPDSGNTIYF. Based on the CDR3 plus reference TRBV5-1 and TRBJ1-3, the full variable domain is KAGVTQTPRYLIKTRGQQVTLSCSPISGHRSVSWYQQTPGQGLQFLFEYFSETQRNKGNFPGRFSGRQFSNSRSEMNVSTLELGDSALYLCASSLGQPDSGNTIYFGEGSWLTVV.

The chain joins TRBV7-3 to TRBJ2-3; 12 nucleotides line up with TRBD2. Germline V gene lookup returns CDR1 SGHTA and CDR2 FQGTGA. The CDR3 has 15 residues. V was pared by 5 bases and J by 5 bases, with 5 bases of the junction left unmatched. In DNA form, the CDR3 reads TGTGCCAGCAGCCTAGCGGGGGGGATATTAGATACGCAGTATTTT. Translating gives CASSLAGGILDTQYF.